The clone carrying this T cell receptor beta chain appeared a single time. The antigen remains unidentified. The assay was immunoSEQ multiplex PCR, and TCRdb's table has in-frame clones only and misses some. This table holds around 6,000 clones, roughly three quarters found once. This entry belongs to a study of T cell repertoires in ileal Crohn's disease. Overall study results and limits: All patients with clonality above 26.8% had endoscopic recurrence.

J lost 0 bases, V lost 6 bases, and 3 bases had no gene match. From germline, CDR1 is MGHDK and CDR2 SYGVNS. This CDR3 contains 15 residues. The sequence derives from an adult with Crohn's disease. Sequenced material: ileal tissue. The V call is TRBV25-1, the J call TRBJ2-1, with TRBD2 matching 9 bases. The CDR3 protein is CASRASGTSYNEQFF. The CDR3 nucleotides are TGTGCCAGCAGGGCTAGCGGGACCTCCTACAATGAGCAGTTCTTC.